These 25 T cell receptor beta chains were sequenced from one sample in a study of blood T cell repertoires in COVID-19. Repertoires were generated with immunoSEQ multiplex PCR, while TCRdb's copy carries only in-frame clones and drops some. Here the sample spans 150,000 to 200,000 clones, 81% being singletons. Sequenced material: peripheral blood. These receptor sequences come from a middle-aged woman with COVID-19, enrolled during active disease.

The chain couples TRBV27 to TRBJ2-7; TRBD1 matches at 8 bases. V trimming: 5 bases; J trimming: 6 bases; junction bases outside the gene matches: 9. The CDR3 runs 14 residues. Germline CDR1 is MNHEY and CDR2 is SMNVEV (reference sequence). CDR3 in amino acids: CASSLITGQAEQYF. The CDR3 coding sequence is TGTGCCAGCAGTCTGATTACGGGACAGGCCGAGCAGTACTTC.

The CDR3 DNA reads TGTGCCAGCAGTCCAACCGGGACTCGAGGCAATGAGCAGTTCTTC. Translated, it gives CASSPTGTRGNEQFF. The V call is TRBV27, the J call TRBJ2-1; perhaps TRBD2 as D (6 bases). The CDR3 extends over 15 amino acids. V was cut by 5 bases and J by 6 bases, with 17 bases left in between. Germline V gene sequence: CDR1 MNHEY, CDR2 SMNVEV (reference sequence).

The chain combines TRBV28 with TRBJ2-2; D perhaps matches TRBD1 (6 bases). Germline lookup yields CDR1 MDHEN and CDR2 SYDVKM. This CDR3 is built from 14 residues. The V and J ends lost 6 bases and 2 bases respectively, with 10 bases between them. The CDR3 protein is CASRDSLNTGELFF. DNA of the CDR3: TGTGCCAGCAGGGACAGCCTAAACACCGGGGAGCTGTTTTTT.

This CDR3 reads CASTEQGIKGSPLHF. The CDR3 coding sequence is TGTGCCAGCACCGAACAGGGGATTAAAGGTTCACCCCTCCACTTT. The V and J genes are TRBV6-5 and TRBJ1-6; TRBD1 aligns across 7 bases. The CDR3 loop spans 15 amino acids. Losses at the gene ends were 7 bases for V and 9 bases for J; bases not matched to a gene: 12. Germline V lookup: CDR1 MNHEY, CDR2 SVGAGI.

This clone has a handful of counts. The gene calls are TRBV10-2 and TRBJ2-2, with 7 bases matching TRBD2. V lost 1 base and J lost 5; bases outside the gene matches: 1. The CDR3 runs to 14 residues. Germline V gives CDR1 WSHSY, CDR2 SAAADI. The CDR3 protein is CASSEWGGTGELFF. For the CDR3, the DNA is TGCGCCAGCAGTGAGTGGGGGGGTACCGGGGAGCTGTTTTTT.

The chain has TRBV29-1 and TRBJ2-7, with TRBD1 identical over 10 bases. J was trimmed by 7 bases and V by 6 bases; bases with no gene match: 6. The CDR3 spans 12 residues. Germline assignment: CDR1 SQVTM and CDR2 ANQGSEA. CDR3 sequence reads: CSVERTGGEQYF. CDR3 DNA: TGCAGCGTGGAACGGACAGGGGGTGAGCAGTACTTC.

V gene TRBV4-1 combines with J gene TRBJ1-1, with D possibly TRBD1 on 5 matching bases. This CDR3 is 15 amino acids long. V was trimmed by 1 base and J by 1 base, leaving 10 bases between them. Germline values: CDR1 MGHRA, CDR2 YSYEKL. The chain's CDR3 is CASSQGGTGNTEAFF. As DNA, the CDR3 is TGCGCCAGCAGCCAAGGGGGCACAGGGAACACTGAAGCTTTCTTT.

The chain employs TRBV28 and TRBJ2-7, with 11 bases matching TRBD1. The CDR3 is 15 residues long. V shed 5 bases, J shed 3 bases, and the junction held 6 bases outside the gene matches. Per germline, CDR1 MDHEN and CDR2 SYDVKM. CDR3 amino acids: CASSDPGTGGYEQYF. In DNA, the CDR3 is TGTGCCAGCAGTGATCCCGGGACAGGGGGCTACGAGCAGTACTTC.

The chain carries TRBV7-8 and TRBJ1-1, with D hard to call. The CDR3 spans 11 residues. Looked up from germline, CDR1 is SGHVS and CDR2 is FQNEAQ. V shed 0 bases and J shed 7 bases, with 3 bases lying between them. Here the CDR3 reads CASSLAHEAFF. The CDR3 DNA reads TGTGCCAGCAGCTTAGCACATGAAGCTTTCTTT.

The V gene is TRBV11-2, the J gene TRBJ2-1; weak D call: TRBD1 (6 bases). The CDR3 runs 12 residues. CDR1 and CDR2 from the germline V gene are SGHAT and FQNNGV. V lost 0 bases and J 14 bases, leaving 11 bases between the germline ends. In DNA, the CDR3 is TGTGCCAGCAGCTTAGATTTGGCAGGGGAGTTCTTC. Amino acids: CASSLDLAGEFF.

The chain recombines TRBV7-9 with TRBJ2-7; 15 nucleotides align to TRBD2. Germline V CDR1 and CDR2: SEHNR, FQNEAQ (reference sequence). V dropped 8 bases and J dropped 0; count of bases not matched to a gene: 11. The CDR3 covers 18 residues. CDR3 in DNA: TGTGCCAGCGGAGACCCGGGACTAGCGGGAGGCTTCTCCTACGAGCAGTACTTC. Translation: CASGDPGLAGGFSYEQYF.

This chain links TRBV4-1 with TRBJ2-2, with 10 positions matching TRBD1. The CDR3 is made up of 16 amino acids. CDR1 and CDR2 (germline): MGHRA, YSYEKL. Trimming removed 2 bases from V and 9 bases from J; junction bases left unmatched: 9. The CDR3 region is CASSQPGQGSRRELFF. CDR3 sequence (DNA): TGCGCCAGCAGCCAACCGGGACAGGGGTCGAGAAGGGAGCTGTTTTTT.

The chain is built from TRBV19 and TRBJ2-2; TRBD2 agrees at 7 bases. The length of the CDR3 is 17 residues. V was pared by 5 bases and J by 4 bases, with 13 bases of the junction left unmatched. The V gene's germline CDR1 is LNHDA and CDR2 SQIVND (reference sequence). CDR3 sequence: CASSWASGQLSTGELFF. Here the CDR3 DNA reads TGTGCCAGTAGTTGGGCTAGCGGACAACTAAGCACCGGGGAGCTGTTTTTT.

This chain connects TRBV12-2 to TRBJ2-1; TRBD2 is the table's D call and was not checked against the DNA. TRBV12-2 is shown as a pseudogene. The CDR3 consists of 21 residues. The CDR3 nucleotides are TGTGCAAGTCGCTTACCGCAACAAGTAGGGTTTTTGGGACTAGCGGGAGGTGAGCAGTTCTTC. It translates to CASRLPQQVGFLGLAGGEQFF.

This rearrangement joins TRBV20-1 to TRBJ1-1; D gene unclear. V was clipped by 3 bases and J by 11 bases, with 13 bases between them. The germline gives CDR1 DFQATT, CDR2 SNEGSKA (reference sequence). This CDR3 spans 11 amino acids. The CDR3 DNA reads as TGCAGTGCTAGGTGGGAGTACTGGGCTTTCTTT. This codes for CSARWEYWAFF.

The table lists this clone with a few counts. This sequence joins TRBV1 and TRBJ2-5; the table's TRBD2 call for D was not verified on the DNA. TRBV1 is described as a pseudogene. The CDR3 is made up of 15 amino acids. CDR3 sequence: CTSSQRTSGGGTQYF. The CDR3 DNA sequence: TGCACCAGCAGCCAACGGACTAGCGGTGGCGGGACCCAGTACTTC.

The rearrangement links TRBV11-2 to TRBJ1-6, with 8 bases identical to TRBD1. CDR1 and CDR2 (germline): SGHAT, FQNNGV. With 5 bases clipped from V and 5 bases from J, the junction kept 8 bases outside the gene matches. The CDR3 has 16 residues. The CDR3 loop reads CASSREGDRHNSPLHF. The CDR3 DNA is TGTGCCAGCAGCAGAGAAGGGGACAGGCATAATTCACCCCTCCACTTT. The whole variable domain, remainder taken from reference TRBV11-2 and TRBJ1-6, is EAGVAQSPRYKIIEKRQSVAFWCNPISGHATLYWYQQILGQGPKLLIQFQNNGVVDDSQLPKDRFSAERLKGVDSTLKIQPAKLEDSAVYLCASSREGDRHNSPLHFGNGTRLTVT.

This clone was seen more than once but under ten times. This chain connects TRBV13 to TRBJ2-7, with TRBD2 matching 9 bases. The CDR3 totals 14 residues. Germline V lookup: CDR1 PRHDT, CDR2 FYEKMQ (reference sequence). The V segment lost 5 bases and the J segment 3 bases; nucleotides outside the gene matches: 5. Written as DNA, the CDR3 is TGTGCCAGCAGCCCAAGACTAGCGGTCTACGAGCAGTACTTC. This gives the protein CASSPRLAVYEQYF.

The CDR3 DNA reads TGTGCCAGCAGTACGCGAGCGGGACAGGAGAATGAGCAGTTCTTC. Translated, it gives CASSTRAGQENEQFF. The V call is TRBV2, the J call TRBJ2-1, with D possibly matching TRBD1 (8 bases). Germline V gene lookup returns CDR1 SNHLY and CDR2 FYNNEI. The CDR3 extends over 15 amino acids. V was shortened by 5 bases and J by 7 bases, with 18 bases between the two germline ends.

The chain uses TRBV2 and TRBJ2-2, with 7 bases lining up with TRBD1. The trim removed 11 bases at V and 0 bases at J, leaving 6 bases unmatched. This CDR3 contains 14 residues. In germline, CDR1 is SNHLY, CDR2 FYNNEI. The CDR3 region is CAGRQGANTGELFF. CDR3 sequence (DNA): TGTGCCGGTCGACAGGGAGCGAACACCGGGGAGCTGTTTTTT.

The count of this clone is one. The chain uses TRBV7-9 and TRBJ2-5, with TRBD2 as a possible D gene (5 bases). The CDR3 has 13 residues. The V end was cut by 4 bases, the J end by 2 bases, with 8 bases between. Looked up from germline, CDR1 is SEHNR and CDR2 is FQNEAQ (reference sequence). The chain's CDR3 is CASSSDLQETQYF. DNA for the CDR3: TGTGCCAGCAGCTCGGACTTACAAGAGACCCAGTACTTC.

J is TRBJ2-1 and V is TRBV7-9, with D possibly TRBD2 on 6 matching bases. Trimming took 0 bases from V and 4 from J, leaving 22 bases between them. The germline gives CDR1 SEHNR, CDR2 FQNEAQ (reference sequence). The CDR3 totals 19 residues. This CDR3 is CASSLAMTREATAYNEQFF. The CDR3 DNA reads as TGTGCCAGCAGCTTAGCGATGACGAGGGAGGCCACTGCGTACAATGAGCAGTTCTTC.

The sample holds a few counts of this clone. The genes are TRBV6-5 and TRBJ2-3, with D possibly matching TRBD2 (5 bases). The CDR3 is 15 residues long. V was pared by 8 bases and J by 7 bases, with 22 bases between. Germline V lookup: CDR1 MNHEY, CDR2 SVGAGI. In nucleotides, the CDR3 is TGTGCCAGCCGGGAAAGTACGAGGAACCCAAATACGCAGTATTTT. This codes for CASRESTRNPNTQYF.

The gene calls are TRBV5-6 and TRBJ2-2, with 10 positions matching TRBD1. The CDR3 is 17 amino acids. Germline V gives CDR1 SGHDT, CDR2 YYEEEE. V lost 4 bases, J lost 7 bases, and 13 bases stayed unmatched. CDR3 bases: TGTGCCAGCAGCGCATGGACAGGGGGGCGGCTAAGCGGGGAGCTGTTTTTT. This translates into CASSAWTGGRLSGELFF.

The DNA of the CDR3 is TGTGCCAGTAGTATTTTTAGGACAGGGCAGCAGCCCCAGCATTTT. Translating gives CASSIFRTGQQPQHF. The V and J genes are TRBV19 and TRBJ1-5, with 8 bases identical to TRBD1. The germline gives CDR1 LNHDA, CDR2 SQIVND (reference sequence). The CDR3 extends over 15 amino acids. Unmatched junction bases numbered 8, after V lost 3 bases and J lost 7 bases.